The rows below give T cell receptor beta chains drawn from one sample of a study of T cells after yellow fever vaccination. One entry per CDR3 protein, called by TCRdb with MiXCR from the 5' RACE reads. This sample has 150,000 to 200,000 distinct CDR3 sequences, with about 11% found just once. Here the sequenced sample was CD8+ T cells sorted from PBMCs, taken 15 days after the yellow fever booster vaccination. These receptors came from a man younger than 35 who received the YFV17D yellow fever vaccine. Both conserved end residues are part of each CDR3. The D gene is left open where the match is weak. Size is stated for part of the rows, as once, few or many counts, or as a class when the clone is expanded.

CAIGQGLNNEQFF | TGTGCCATCGGACAGGGTCTCAACAATGAGCAGTTCTTC | NA | TRBJ2-1 | TRBD1 | TRBV6-5
CASSEADGAYEQYF | TGTGCCAGCAGTGAAGCAGACGGGGCTTACGAGCAGTACTTC | many | TRBJ2-7 | NA | TRBV6-1
CSATTEGNQPQHF | TGCAGTGCCACGACTGAGGGCAATCAGCCCCAGCATTTT | NA | TRBJ1-5 | NA | TRBV20-1
CASSQDPVVLAGRNEQFF | TGCGCCAGCAGCCAAGATCCGGTGGTTCTAGCGGGGCGCAATGAGCAGTTCTTC | NA | TRBJ2-1 | TRBD2 | TRBV4-1
CASSQDRGTERGNYGYTF | TGCGCCAGCAGCCAAGATAGGGGAACCGAGAGGGGGAACTATGGCTACACCTTC | few | TRBJ1-2 | NA | TRBV4-3
CATGGSVHEQYF | TGTGCCACGGGGGGGTCCGTCCACGAGCAGTACTTC | NA | TRBJ2-7 | TRBD2 | TRBV19
CSAWRVGQTQYF | TGCAGTGCTTGGCGAGTCGGGCAGACCCAGTACTTC | NA | TRBJ2-5 | NA | TRBV20-1
CASSHSGTGVTTEAFF | TGTGCCAGCAGCCACTCCGGGACAGGGGTTACTACTGAAGCTTTCTTT | NA | TRBJ1-1 | TRBD1 | TRBV4-2
CASSGVGGSSYEQYF | TGTGCCAGCAGCGGGGTCGGGGGAAGCTCCTACGAGCAGTACTTC | few | TRBJ2-7 | NA | TRBV12-3/TRBV12-4
CASAGTTGELFF | TGTGCCAGCGCAGGGACCACCGGGGAGCTGTTTTTT | few | TRBJ2-2 | NA | TRBV13
CATPQRAQPQHF | TGTGCCACCCCCCAGAGGGCTCAGCCCCAGCATTTT | NA | TRBJ1-5 | NA | TRBV19